This T cell receptor (beta chain) was observed in a study of T cell changes during pregnancy in multiple sclerosis. In this sample, this clone turned up a few times. Germline CDR1 is SQVTM and CDR2 is ANQGSEA. The CDR3 length is 13 residues. Trimming cost V 2 bases and J 0 bases, with 8 bases left between them. Generated by immunoSEQ multiplex PCR, the TCRdb table keeps only in-frame clones and is missing some. The sample consists of 45,000 to 50,000 clones, 80% to 95% of them appearing once. This sequence was found in a female donor with multiple sclerosis, enrolled in a pregnancy study. Specimen: peripheral blood, collected in the third trimester of pregnancy. The V call is TRBV29-1, the J call TRBJ2-7; no clear D gene. CDR3 bases: TGCAGCGTTGAAAAACAGAACTCCTACGAGCAGTACTTC. It specifies CSVEKQNSYEQYF.